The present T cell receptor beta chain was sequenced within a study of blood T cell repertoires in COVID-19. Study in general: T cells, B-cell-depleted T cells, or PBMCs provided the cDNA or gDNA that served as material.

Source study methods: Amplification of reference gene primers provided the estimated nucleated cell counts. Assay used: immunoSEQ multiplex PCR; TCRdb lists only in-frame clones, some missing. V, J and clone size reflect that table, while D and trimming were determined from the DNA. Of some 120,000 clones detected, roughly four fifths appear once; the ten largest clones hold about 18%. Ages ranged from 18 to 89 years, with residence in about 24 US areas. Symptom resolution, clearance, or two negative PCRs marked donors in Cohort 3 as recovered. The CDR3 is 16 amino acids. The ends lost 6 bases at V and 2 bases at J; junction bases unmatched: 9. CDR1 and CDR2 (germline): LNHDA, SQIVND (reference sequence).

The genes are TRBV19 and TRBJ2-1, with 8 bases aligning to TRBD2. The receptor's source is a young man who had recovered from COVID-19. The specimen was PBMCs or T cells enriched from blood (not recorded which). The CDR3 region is CASRDVAGRAYNEQFF. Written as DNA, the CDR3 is TGTGCCAGTAGGGACGTAGCGGGAAGGGCCTACAATGAGCAGTTCTTC.